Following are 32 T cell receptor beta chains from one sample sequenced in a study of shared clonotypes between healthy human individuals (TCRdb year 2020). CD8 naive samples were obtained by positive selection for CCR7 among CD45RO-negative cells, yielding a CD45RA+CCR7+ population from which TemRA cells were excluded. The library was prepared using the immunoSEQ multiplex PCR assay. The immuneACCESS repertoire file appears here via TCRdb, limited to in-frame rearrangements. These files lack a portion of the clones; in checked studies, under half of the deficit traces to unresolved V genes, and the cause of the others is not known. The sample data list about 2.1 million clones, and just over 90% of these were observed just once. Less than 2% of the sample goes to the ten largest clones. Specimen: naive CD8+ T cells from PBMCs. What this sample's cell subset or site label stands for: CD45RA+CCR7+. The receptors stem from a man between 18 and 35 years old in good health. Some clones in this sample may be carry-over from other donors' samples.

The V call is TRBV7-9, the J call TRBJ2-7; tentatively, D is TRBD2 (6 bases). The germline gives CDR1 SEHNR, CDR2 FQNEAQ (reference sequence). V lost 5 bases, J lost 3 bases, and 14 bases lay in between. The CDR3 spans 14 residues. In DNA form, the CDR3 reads TGTGCCAGCAGCGGCGAGGACGGGGGCTACGAGCAGTACTTC. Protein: CASSGEDGGYEQYF.

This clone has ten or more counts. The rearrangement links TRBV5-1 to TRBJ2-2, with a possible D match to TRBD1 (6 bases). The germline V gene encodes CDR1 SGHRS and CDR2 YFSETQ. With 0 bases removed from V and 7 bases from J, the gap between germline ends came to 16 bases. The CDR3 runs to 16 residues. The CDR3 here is CASSLAGTTRGGELFF. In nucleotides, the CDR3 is TGCGCCAGCAGCTTGGCCGGGACAACGAGGGGCGGGGAGCTGTTTTTT.

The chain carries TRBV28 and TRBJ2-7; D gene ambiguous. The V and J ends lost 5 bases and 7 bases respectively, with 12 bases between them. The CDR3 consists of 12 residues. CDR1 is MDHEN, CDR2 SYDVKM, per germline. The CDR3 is CASSPLGVEQYF. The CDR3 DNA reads TGTGCCAGCAGTCCCCTCGGAGTTGAGCAGTACTTC.

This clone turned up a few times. The CDR3 loop reads CASSYRSLPYEQYF. DNA for the CDR3: TGTGCCAGCAGTTACAGATCACTCCCCTACGAGCAGTACTTC. This chain connects TRBV6-5 to TRBJ2-7; D is unresolved. The CDR3 is 14 amino acids. Trimming took 2 bases from V and 2 from J, leaving 10 bases between them. Germline CDR1 and CDR2: MNHEY and SVGAGI.

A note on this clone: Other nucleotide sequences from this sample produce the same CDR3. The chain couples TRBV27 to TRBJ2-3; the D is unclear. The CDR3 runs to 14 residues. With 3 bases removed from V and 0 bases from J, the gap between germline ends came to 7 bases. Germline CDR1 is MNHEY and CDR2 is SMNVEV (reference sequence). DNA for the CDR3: TGTGCCAGCAGTTTGCGAGCCAGCACAGATACGCAGTATTTT. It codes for CASSLRASTDTQYF.

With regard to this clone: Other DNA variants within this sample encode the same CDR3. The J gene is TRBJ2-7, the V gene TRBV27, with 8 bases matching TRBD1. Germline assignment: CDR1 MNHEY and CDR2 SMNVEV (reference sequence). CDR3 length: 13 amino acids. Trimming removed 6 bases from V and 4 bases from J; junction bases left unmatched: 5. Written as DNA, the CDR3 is TGTGCCAGCAGCTTAACAGGGGGGTACGAGCAGTACTTC. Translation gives CASSLTGGYEQYF.

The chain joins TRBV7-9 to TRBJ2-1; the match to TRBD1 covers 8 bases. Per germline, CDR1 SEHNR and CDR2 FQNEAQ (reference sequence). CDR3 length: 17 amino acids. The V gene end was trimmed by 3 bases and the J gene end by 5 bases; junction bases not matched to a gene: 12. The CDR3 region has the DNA TGTGCCAGCAGCTTCCGCCCCGGGACAGGAAACCACAATGAGCAGTTCTTC. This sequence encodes CASSFRPGTGNHNEQFF.

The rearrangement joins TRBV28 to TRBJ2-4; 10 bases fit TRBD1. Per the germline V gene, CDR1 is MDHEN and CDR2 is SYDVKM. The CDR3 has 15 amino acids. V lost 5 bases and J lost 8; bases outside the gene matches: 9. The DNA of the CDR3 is TGTGCCAGCAGTGGACAGGGGGGAATTAGAGACATTCAGTACTTC. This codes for CASSGQGGIRDIQYF. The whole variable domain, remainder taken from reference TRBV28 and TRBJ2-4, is DVKVTQSSRYLVKRTGEKVFLECVQDMDHENMFWYRQDPGLGLRLIYFSYDVKMKEKGDIPEGYSVSREKKERFSLILESASTNQTSMYLCASSGQGGIRDIQYFGAGTRLSVL.

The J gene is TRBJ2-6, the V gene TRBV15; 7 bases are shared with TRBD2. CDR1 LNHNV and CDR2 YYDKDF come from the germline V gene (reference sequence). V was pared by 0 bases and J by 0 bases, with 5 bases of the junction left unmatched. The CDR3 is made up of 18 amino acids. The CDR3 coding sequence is TGTGCCACCAGCAGAGATGGCGGGAGACTCTCTGGGGCCAACGTCCTGACTTTC. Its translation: CATSRDGGRLSGANVLTF.

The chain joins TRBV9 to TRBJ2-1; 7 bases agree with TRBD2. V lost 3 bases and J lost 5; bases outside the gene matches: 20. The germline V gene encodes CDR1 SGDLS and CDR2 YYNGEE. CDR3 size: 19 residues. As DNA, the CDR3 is TGTGCCAGCAGCGCGGAACCCCACGGAGGTGGGAGGGTTGACAATGAGCAGTTCTTC. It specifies CASSAEPHGGGRVDNEQFF.

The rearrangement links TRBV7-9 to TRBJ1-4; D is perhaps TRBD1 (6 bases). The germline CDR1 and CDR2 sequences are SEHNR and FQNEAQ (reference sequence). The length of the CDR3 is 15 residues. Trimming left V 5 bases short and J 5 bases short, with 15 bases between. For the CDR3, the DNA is TGTGCCAGCAGCCGCCCCGGGACACCAAATGAAAAACTGTTTTTT. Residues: CASSRPGTPNEKLFF.

In DNA form, the CDR3 reads TGTGCCAGCAGCCTCGGGGAGCGGCACGACAATGAGCAGTTCTTC. This encodes CASSLGERHDNEQFF. This rearrangement joins TRBV28 to TRBJ2-1; D may be TRBD2 (5 bases). V was cut by 6 bases and J by 5 bases, with 17 bases left in between. The CDR3 consists of 15 residues. The germline CDR1 and CDR2 sequences are MDHEN and SYDVKM.

The chain's CDR3 is CASSSTGGVQETQYF. Here the CDR3 DNA reads TGTGCCAGCAGTTCCACAGGAGGGGTCCAAGAGACCCAGTACTTC. The chain links TRBV7-9 to TRBJ2-5; possibly TRBD2 for D (6 bases). CDR3 length: 15 residues. With 6 bases removed from V and 1 base from J, the gap between germline ends came to 15 bases. Germline V gene data show CDR1 as SEHNR and CDR2 as FQNEAQ (reference sequence). Complete variable domain (other parts from reference TRBV7-9 and TRBJ2-5): DTGVSQNPRHKITKRGQNVTFRCDPISEHNRLYWYRQTLGQGPEFLTYFQNEAQLEKSRLLSDRFSAERPKGSFSTLEIQRTEQGDSAMYLCASSSTGGVQETQYFGPGTRLLVL.

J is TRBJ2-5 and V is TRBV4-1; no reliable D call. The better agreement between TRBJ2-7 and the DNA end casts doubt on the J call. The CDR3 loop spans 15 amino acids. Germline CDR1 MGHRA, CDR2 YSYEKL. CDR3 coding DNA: TGCGCCAGCAGCCAAGGACACGCGAGCTCCTACGAGCAGTACTTC. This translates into CASSQGHASSYEQYF.

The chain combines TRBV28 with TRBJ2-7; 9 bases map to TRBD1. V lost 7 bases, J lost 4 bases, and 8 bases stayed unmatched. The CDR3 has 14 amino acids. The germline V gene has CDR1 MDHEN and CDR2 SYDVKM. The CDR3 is CASTSQDRGYEQYF. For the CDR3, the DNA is TGTGCCAGCACCTCGCAGGACAGGGGTTACGAGCAGTACTTC.

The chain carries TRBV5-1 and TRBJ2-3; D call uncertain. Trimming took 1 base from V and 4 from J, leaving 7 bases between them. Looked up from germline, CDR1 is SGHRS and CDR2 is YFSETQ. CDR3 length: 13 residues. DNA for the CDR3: TGCGCCAGCAGCTTGAACGTCCCAGATACGCAGTATTTT. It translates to CASSLNVPDTQYF.

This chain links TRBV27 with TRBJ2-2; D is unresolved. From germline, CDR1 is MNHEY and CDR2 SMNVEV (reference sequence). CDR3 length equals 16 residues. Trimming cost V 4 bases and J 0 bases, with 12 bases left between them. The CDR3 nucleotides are TGTGCCAGCAGTTGGACCGGGCTTCCGAACACCGGGGAGCTGTTTTTT. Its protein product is CASSWTGLPNTGELFF.

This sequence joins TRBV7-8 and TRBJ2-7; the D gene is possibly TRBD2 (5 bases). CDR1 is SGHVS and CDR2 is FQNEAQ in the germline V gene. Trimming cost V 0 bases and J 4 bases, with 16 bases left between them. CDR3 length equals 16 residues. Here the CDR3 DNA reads TGTGCCAGCAGCTTAGCGCGGACTCGGCGGATTTACGAGCAGTACTTC. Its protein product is CASSLARTRRIYEQYF.

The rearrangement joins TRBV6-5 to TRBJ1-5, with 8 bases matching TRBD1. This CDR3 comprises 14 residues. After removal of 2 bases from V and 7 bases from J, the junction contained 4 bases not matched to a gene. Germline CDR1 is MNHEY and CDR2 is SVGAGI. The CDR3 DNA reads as TGTGCCAGCAGTTACGCAGGGGGCGGCCAGCCCCAGCATTTT. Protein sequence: CASSYAGGGQPQHF.

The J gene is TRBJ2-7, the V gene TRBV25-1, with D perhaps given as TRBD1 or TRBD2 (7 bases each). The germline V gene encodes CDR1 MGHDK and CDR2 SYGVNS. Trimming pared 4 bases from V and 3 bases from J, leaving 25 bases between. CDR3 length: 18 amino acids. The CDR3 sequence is CASSGYPSTGRVGYEQYF. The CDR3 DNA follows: TGTGCCAGCAGTGGATATCCTTCGACAGGGAGGGTTGGCTACGAGCAGTACTTC.

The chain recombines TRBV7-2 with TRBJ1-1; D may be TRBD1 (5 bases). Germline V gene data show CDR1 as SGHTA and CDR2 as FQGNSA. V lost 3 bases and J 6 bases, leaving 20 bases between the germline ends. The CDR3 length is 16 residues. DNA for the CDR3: TGTGCCAGCAGCTTGGGGCCGACTAGATCGCGCCCTGAAGCTTTCTTT. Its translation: CASSLGPTRSRPEAFF. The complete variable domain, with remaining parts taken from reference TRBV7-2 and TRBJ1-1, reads GAGVSQSPSNKVTEKGKDVELRCDPISGHTALYWYRQSLGQGLEFLIYFQGNSAPDKSGLPSDRFSAERTGGSVSTLTIQRTQQEDSAVYLCASSLGPTRSRPEAFFGQGTRLTVV.

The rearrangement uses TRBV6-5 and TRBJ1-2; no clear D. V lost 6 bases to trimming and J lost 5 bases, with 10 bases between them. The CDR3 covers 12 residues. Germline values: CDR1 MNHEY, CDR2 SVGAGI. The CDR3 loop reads CASSSAGYGYTF. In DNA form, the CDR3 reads TGTGCCAGCAGCTCCGCGGGGTATGGCTACACCTTC.

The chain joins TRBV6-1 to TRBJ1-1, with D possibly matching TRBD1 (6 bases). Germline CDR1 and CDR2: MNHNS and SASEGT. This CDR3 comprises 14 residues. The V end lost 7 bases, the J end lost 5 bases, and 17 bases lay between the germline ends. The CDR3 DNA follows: TGTGCCAGCATCACACGGGGGGGGCGTACTGAAGCTTTCTTT. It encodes CASITRGGRTEAFF.

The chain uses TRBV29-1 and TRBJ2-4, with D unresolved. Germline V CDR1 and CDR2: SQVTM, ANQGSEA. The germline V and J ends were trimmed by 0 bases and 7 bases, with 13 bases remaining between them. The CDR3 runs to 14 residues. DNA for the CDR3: TGCAGCGTTGAAGAATGGGTAGGGCAGAACATTCAGTACTTC. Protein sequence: CSVEEWVGQNIQYF.

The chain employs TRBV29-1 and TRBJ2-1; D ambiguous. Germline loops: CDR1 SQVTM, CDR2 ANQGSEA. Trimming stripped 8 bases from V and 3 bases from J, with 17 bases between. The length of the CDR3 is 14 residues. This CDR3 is CSTSLSHYYNEQFF. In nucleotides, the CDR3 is TGCAGCACATCTCTGAGTCATTACTACAATGAGCAGTTCTTC.

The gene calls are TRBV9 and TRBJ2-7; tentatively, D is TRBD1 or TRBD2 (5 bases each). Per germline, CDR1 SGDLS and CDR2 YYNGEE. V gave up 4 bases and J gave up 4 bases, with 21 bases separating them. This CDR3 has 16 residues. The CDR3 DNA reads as TGTGCCAGCAGCTCCTTGGACGGGGCCGCCGGGTACGAGCAGTACTTC. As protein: CASSSLDGAAGYEQYF.

The CDR3 DNA reads as TGTGCCAGCAGTCGACAGGGTGCAGATGGCTACACCTTC. Encoded protein: CASSRQGADGYTF. The V call is TRBV28, the J call TRBJ1-2, with 7 positions matching TRBD1. V trimming: 5 bases; J trimming: 6 bases; junction bases outside the gene matches: 6. Germline loops: CDR1 MDHEN, CDR2 SYDVKM. The CDR3 covers 13 residues.

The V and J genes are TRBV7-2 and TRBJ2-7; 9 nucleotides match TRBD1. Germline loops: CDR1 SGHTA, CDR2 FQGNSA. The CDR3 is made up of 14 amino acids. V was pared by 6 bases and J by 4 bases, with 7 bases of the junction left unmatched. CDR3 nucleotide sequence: TGTGCCAGCAGGGGTACGGACAGGGGTTACGAGCAGTACTTC. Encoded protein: CASRGTDRGYEQYF.

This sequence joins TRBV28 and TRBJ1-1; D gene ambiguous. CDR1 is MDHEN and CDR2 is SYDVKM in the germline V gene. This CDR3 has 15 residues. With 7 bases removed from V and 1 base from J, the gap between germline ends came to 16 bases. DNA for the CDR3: TGTGCCAGCACCGCCCCGTTTGAGGGGAACACTGAAGCTTTCTTT. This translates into CASTAPFEGNTEAFF.

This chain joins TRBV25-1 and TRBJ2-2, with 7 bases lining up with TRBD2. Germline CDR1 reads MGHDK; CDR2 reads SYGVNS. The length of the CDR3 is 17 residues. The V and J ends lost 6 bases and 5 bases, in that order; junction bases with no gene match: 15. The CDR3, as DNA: TGTGCCAGCAGGACGATGGCGGGAGACACGGGGACCGGGGAGCTGTTTTTT. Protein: CASRTMAGDTGTGELFF.

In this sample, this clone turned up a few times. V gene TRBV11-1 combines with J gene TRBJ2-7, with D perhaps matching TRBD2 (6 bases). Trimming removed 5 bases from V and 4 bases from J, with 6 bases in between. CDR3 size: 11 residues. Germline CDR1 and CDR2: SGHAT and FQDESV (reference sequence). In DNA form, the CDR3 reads TGTGCCAGCAGCGGAGGGTACGAGCAGTACTTC. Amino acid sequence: CASSGGYEQYF.

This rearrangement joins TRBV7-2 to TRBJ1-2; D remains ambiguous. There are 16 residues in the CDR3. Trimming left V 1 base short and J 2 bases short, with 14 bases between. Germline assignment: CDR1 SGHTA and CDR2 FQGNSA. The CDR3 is CASSLEGLGGNYGYTF. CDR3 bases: TGTGCCAGCAGCTTAGAAGGACTCGGCGGGAACTATGGCTACACCTTC.